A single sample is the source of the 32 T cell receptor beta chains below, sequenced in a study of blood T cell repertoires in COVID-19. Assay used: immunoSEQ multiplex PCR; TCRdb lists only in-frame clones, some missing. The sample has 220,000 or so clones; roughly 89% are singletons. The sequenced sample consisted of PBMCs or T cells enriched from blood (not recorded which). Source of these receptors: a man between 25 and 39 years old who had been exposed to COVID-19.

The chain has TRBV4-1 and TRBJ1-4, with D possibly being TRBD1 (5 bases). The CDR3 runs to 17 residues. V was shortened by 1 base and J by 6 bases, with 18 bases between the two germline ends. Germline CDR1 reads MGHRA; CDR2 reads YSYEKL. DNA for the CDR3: TGCGCCAGCAGCCAAGTTCCCCCCAGGGTTGGGGATGAAAAACTGTTTTTT. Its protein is CASSQVPPRVGDEKLFF.

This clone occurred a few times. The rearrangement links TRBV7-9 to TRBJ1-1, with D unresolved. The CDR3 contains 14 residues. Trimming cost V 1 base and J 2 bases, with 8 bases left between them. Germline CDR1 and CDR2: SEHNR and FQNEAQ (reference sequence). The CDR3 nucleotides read TGTGCCAGCAGCTTAGAAACAAGTAACACTGAAGCTTTCTTT. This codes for CASSLETSNTEAFF.

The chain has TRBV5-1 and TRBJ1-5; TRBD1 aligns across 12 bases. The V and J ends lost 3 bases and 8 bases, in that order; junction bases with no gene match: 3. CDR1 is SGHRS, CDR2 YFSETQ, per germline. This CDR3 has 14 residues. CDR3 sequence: CASSWGQGAEPQHF. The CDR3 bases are TGCGCCAGCAGCTGGGGACAGGGGGCAGAGCCCCAGCATTTT. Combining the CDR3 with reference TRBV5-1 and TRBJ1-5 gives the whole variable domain KAGVTQTPRYLIKTRGQQVTLSCSPISGHRSVSWYQQTPGQGLQFLFEYFSETQRNKGNFPGRFSGRQFSNSRSEMNVSTLELGDSALYLCASSWGQGAEPQHFGDGTRLSIL.

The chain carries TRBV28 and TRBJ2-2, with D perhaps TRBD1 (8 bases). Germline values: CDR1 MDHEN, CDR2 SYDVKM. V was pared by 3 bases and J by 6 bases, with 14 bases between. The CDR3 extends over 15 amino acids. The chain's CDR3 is CASSFWTGRAGELFF. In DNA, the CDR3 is TGTGCCAGCAGTTTCTGGACAGGGAGGGCCGGGGAGCTGTTTTTT.

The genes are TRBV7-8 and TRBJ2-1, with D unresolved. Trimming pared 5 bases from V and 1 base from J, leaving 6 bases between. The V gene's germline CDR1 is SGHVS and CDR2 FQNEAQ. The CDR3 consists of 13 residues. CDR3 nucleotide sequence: TGTGCCAGCAGCCTCTCTTCCTACAATGAGCAGTTCTTC. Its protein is CASSLSSYNEQFF.

In DNA form, the CDR3 reads TGTGCCAGCTCATCCAGCGGGGGGGCGACAGATACGCAGTATTTT. Protein product: CASSSSGGATDTQYF. This chain connects TRBV18 to TRBJ2-3; 10 bases align to TRBD2. V trimming: 5 bases; J trimming: 3 bases; junction bases outside the gene matches: 5. This CDR3 is built from 15 residues. CDR1 and CDR2 from the germline V gene are KGHSH and LQKENI. Full variable domain (rest looked up from reference TRBV18 and TRBJ2-3): NAGVMQNPRHLVRRRGQEARLRCSPMKGHSHVYWYRQLPEEGLKFMVYLQKENIIDESGMPKERFSAEFPKEGPSILRIQQVVRGDSAAYFCASSSSGGATDTQYFGPGTRLTVL.

CDR3 loop: CTGNYEQYF. In nucleotides, the CDR3 is TGTACGGGGAACTACGAGCAGTACTTC. This chain uses TRBV3-1 (or the pseudogene TRBV3-2) with TRBJ2-7; D might be TRBD2 (5 bases). CDR3 length: 9 residues. Germline loops: CDR1 LGHDT, CDR2 YNNKEL (reference sequence).

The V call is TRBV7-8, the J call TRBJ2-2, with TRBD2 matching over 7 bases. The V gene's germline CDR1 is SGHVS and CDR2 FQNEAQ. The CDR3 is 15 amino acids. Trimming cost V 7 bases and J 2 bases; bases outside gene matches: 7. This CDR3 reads CASIIRDYNTGELFF. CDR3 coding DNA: TGTGCCAGCATTATCCGGGACTATAACACCGGGGAGCTGTTTTTT.

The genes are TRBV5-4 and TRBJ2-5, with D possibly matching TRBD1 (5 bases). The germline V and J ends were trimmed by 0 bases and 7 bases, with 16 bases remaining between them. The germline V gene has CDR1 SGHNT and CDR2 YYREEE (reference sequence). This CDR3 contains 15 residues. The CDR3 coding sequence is TGTGCCAGCAGCTTGGATGGCGCAGGGCTGGCGACCCAGTACTTC. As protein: CASSLDGAGLATQYF.

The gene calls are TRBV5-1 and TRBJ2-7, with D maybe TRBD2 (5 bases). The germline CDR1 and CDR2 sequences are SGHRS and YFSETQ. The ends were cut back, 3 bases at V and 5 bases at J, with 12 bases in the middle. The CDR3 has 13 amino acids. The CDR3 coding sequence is TGCGCCAGCAGCTCCACCATGAGGGACGAGCAGTACTTC. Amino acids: CASSSTMRDEQYF.

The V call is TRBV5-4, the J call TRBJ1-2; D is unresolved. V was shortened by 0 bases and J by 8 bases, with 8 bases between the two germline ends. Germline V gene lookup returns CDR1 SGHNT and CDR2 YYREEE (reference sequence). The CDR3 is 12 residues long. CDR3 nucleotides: TGTGCCAGCAGCTTGGTTTCTCGGGGCTACACCTTC. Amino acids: CASSLVSRGYTF.

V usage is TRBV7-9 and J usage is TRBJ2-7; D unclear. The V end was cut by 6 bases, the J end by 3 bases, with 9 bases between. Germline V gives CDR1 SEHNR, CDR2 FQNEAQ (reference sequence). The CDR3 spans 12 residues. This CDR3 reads CASSKGDYEQYF. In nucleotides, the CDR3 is TGTGCCAGCAGTAAAGGAGACTACGAGCAGTACTTC.

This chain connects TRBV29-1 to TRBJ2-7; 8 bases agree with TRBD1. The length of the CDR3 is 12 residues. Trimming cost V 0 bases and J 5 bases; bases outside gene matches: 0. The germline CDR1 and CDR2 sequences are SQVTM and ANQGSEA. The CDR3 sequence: CSVEETGDEQYF. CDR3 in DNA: TGCAGCGTTGAAGAGACAGGGGACGAGCAGTACTTC.

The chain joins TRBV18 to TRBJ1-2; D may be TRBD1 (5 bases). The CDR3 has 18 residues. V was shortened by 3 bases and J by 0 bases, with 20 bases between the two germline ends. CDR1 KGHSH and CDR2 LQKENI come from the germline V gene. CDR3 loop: CASSPSPLIGDSNYGYTF. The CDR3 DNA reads TGTGCCAGCTCACCTTCCCCCTTGATAGGGGATTCTAACTATGGCTACACCTTC.

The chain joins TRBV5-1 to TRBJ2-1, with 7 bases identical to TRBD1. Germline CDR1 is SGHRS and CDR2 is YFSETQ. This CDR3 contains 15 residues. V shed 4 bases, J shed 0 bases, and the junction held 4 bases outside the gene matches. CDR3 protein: CASSKDRDSYNEQFF. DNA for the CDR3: TGCGCCAGCAGCAAAGACAGGGACTCCTACAATGAGCAGTTCTTC. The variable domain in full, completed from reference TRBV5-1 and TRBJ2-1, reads KAGVTQTPRYLIKTRGQQVTLSCSPISGHRSVSWYQQTPGQGLQFLFEYFSETQRNKGNFPGRFSGRQFSNSRSEMNVSTLELGDSALYLCASSKDRDSYNEQFFGPGTRLTVL.

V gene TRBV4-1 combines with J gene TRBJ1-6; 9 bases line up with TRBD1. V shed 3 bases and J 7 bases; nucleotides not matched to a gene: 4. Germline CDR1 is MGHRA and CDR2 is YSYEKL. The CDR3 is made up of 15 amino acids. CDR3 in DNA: TGCGCCAGCAGCCAGTGGGACAGGGAAAATTCACCCCTCCACTTT. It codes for CASSQWDRENSPLHF.

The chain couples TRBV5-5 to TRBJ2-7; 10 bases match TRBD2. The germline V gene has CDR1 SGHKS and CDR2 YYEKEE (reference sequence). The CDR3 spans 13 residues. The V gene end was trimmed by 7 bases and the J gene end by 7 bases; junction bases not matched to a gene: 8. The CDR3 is CASHPSGGGEQYF. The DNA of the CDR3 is TGTGCCAGCCATCCTAGCGGGGGTGGTGAGCAGTACTTC.

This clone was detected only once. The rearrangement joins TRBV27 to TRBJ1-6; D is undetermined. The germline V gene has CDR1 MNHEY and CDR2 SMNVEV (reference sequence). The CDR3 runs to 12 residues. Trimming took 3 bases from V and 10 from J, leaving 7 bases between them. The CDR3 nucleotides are TGTGCCAGCAGTTTCAACCGGTCACCCCTCCACTTT. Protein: CASSFNRSPLHF.

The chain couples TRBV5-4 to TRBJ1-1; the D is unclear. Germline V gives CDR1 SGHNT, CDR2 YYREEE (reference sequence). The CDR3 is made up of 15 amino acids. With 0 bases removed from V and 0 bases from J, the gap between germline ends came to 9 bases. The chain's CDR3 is CASSLGGSLNTEAFF. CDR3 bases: TGTGCCAGCAGCTTGGGAGGGTCCCTGAACACTGAAGCTTTCTTT.

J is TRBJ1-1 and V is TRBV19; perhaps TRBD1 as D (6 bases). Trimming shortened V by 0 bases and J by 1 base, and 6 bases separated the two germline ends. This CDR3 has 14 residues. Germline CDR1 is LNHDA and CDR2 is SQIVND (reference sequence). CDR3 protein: CASSIEGANTEAFF. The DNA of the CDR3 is TGTGCCAGTAGTATAGAGGGGGCGAACACTGAAGCTTTCTTT.

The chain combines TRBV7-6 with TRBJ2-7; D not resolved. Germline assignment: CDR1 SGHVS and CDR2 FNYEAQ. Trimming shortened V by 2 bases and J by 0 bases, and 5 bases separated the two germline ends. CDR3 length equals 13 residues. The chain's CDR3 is CASSLTSSYEQYF. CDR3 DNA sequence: TGTGCCAGCAGCTTAACCAGCTCCTACGAGCAGTACTTC.

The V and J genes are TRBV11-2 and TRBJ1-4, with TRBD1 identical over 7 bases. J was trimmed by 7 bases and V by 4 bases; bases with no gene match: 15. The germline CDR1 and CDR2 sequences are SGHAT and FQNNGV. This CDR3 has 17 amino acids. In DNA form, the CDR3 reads TGTGCCAGCAGCTCGCTTGGCTATCAGGGGGTTCGTGAAAAACTGTTTTTT. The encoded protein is CASSSLGYQGVREKLFF.

The CDR3 region has the DNA TGTGCCAGCAGTGAAGGGGGAGGCCCGGGAACGAAGACCCAGTACTTC. Encoded protein: CASSEGGGPGTKTQYF. The chain employs TRBV6-1 and TRBJ2-5, with a possible D match to TRBD2 (6 bases). Trimming stripped 1 base from V and 6 bases from J, with 18 bases between. From germline, CDR1 is MNHNS and CDR2 SASEGT. The CDR3 is made up of 16 amino acids.

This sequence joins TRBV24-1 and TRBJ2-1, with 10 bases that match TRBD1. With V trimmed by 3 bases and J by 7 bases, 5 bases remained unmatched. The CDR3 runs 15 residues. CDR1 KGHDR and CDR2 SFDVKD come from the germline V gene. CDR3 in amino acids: CATSDRTGGRNEQFF. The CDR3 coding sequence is TGTGCCACCAGTGATCGGACAGGGGGGCGGAATGAGCAGTTCTTC.

CDR3 DNA: TGTGCCAGCAGCCAAGATGGGGAGGGTCAAGTCGAGAACACCATATATTTT. Protein product: CASSQDGEGQVENTIYF. This chain connects TRBV3-1 (or the pseudogene TRBV3-2) to TRBJ1-3; D is ambiguous. In germline, CDR1 is LGHDT, CDR2 YNNKEL (reference sequence). The CDR3 is 17 residues long. V was cut by 0 bases and J by 7 bases, with 19 bases left in between.

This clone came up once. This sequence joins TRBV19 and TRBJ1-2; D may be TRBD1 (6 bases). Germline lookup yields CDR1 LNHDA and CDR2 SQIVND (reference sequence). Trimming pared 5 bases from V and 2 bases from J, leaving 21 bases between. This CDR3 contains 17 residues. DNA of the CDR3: TGTGCCAGTAGTTCTCCGGCCCGGGACAAAAAAAACTATGGCTACACCTTC. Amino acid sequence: CASSSPARDKKNYGYTF.

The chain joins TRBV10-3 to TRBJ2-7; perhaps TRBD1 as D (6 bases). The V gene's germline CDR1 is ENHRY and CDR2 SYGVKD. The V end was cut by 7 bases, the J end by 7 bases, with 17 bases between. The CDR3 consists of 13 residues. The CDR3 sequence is CAIMGRGPLEQYF. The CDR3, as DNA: TGTGCCATCATGGGCAGGGGACCTCTAGAGCAGTACTTC.

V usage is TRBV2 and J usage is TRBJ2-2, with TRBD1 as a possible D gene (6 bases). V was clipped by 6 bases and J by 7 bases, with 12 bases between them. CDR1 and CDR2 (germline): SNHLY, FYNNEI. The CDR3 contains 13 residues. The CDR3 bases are TGTGCCAGCAGCACAGGGTTAGGCGGGGAGCTGTTTTTT. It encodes CASSTGLGGELFF. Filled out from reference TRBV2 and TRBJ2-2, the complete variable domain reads EPEVTQTPSHQVTQMGQEVILRCVPISNHLYFYWYRQILGQKVEFLVSFYNNEISEKSEIFDDQFSVERPDGSNFTLKIRSTKLEDSAMYFCASSTGLGGELFFGEGSRLTVL.

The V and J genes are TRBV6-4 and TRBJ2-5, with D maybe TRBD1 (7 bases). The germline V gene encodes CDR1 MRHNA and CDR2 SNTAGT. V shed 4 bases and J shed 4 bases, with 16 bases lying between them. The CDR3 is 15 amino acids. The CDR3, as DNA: TGTGCCAGCAGTGCCGGAGGGGGCGAGGGAGAGACCCAGTACTTC. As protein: CASSAGGGEGETQYF.

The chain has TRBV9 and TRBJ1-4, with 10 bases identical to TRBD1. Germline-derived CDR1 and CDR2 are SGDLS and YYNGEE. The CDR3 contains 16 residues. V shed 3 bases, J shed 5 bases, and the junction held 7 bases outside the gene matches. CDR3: CASSETAGQGNEKLFF. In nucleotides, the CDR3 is TGTGCCAGCAGCGAGACAGCGGGACAGGGGAATGAAAAACTGTTTTTT.

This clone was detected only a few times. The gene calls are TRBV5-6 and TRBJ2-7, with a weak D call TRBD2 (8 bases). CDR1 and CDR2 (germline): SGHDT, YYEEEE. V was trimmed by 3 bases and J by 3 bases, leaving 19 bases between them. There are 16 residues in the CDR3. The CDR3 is CASSWAGGQDNYEQYF. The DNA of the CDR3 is TGTGCCAGCAGCTGGGCGGGAGGACAGGACAACTACGAGCAGTACTTC.

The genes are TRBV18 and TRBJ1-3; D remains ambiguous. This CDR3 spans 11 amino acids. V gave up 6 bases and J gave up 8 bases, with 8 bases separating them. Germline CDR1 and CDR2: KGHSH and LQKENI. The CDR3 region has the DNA TGTGCCAGCTCGCCAGGAGACACCATATATTTT. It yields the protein CASSPGDTIYF.